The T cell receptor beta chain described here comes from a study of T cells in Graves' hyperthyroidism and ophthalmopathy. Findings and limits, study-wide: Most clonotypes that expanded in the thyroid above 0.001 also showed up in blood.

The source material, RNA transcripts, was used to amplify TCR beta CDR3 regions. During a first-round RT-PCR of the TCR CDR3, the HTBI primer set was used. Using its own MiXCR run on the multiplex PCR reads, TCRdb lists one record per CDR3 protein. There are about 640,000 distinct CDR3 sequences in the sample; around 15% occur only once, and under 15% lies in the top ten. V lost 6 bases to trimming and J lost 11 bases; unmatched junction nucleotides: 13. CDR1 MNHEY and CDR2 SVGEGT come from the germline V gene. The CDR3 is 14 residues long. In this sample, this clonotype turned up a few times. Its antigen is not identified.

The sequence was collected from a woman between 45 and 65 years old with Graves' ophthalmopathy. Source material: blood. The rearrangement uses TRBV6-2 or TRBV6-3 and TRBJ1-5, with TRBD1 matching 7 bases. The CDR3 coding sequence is TGTGCCAGCAGCTATGGGACAGCGGTTGGGGCCCAGCATTTT. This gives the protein CASSYGTAVGAQHF.